This T cell receptor (beta chain) was obtained from a study of STAT5B mutations in CD4+ large granular lymphocyte leukemia (dated by TCRdb to between 2021 and 2023). In terms of the full investigation: When cryopreserved patient cells were available, CD8+ cells were first depleted, and selection with anti-CD4 microbeads was then performed. Flow cytometry on FACSCanto II or FACSVerse confirmed that purified fractions exceeded 95% purity among lymphocytes. The study compared the TCRbeta repertoires of patients with CD4+ T-cell large granular lymphocyte leukemia against the TCRbeta repertoires of healthy blood donors.

A remark on this clone: Its antigen target is currently unknown. No per-base quality is available; no much larger clone lies one base away.

Points the paper makes about the study in general: The data were not HLA-matched, and the relatively small sample size could explain the higher clonality seen in CD4+ compared with CD8+ T-LGLL. TRBV06-family usage was enriched among the top patient clones (8/27) compared with healthy controls (2/35). Main leukemic clonotypes were private to each patient, although about a quarter of the main leukemic clonotypes were found at low frequency in the non-leukemic repertoires of other patients. The sources of patient cells varied, and only six or seven CD4-sorted patient samples were included in the clonality comparison with healthy controls. CD4-sorted patient repertoires appeared more clonal than healthy CD4+ repertoires, and this difference persisted after removing the putative leukemic clones.

Reading the germline V gene gives CDR1 MDHEN and CDR2 SYDVKM. Including cysteine and phenylalanine, the CDR3 has 14 amino acids. Only the CDR3 part of the read is kept: 42 bases, read in frame from the first base. A distance of 12 bases separates the germline ends of V and J, which lose 6 bases and 1 base respectively. The immunoSEQ assay at survey resolution was used to sequence TCRbeta rearrangements from genomic DNA. Regarding the original processing steps: Clonotypes above 5% of the repertoire were treated as putative leukemic clones, yielding 59 across roughly 29 patients. In the TCR sequencing data, the smallest productive clonotype frequency that could be detected was 2.59 x 10-5. Only productive TCRbeta rearrangements, defined as complete and in-frame sequences, were included in the analyses. Sample clonality was computed as Simpson clonality in the immunoSEQ Analyzer version 3.0. Clones were binned by frequency as very rare, small, medium, large (1-20%) or hyperexpanded (>20%). OLGA 1.2.3 estimated generation probabilities, VDJtools produced V-gene circos plots, VDJdb was queried for specificities, and GLIPH identified CDR3 motifs. TCRdb took this table from immuneACCESS and kept in-frame rearrangements with V and J called. Such tables lack part of the clones; where checked against another copy, unresolved V genes explain under half of the gap, and the rest is unexplained. The D gene and trimming were derived from the DNA, and the V and J assignments and clone size from that table. Across this sample there are 8,000 to 8,500 clones, with approximately 83% seen only once. Roughly 66% of the sample goes to the ten largest clones.

Hematology units in Padova (Italy), Helsinki (Finland) and Shinshu (Japan) recruited the CD4+ T-LGLL patients. Depending on what sample material was available, patient samples were either unselected PBMC or bead-purified CD4+, CD4+CD8+, CD57+ or CD56+ fractions. The TCRbeta data from patients were combined with somatic STAT5B mutation profiles that came from deep amplicon sequencing of the same DNA. All TCR-sequenced material derived from peripheral blood: patient blood samples and healthy donor buffy coats. Peripheral blood mononuclear cells were isolated by Ficoll-Hypaque gradient centrifugation. The Gentra Puregene Cell and Tissue kit was used to extract genomic DNA, and a Qubit 2.0 fluorometer was used to measure the amount of genomic DNA.

This TCR derives from a woman aged 60-75 years with CD4+ T-cell large granular lymphocyte leukemia. The chain uses TRBV28 and TRBJ1-1; the D region possibly corresponds to TRBD1 (6 bases align). The sequenced material came from PBMCs. The nucleotide sequence is TGTGCCAGCAGCCGGGGGGGGCCGAACACTGAAGCTTTCTTT. This is translated as CASSRGGPNTEAFF.